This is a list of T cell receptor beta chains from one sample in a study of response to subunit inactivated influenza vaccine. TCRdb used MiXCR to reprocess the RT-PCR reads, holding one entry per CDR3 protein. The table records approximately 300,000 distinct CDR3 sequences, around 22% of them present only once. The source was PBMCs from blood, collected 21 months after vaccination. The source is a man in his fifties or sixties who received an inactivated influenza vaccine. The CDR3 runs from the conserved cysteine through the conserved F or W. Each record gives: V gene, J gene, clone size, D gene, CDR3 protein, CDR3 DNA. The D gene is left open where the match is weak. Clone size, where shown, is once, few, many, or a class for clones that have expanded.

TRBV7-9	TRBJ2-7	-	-	CASSLEGWYEQYF	TGTGCCAGCAGCTTGGAGGGGTGGTACGAGCAGTACTTC
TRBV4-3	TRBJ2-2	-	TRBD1	CASSQDPQGAGGELFF	TGCGCCAGCAGCCAAGATCCCCAGGGGGCAGGCGGGGAGCTGTTTTTT
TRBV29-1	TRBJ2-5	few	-	CSVEPGARETQYF	TGCAGCGTTGAACCGGGGGCGCGCGAGACCCAGTACTTC
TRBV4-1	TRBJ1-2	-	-	CASSLIGGRGIIGYTF	TGCGCCAGCAGCCTTATCGGAGGCAGGGGTATTATAGGCTACACCTTC
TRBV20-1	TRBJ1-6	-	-	CSAHTGFNSPLHF	TGCAGTGCACATACAGGTTTTAATTCACCCCTCCACTTT
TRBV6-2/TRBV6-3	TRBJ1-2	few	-	CASSTVTYGYTF	TGTGCCAGCAGTACGGTGACCTATGGCTACACCTTC
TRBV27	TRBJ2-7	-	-	CASSRGRTAYPYEQYF	TGTGCCAGCAGCCGAGGGAGGACAGCTTATCCATACGAGCAGTACTTC
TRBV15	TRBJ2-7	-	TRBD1	CATSRERTGGSYEQYF	TGTGCCACCAGCAGAGAGAGGACAGGGGGTTCCTACGAGCAGTACTTC
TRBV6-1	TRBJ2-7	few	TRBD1	CASRLGQQAYEQYF	TGTGCCAGCAGGCTGGGACAGCAAGCCTACGAGCAGTACTTC
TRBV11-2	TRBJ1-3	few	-	CASSLGVAPSLLLSGNTIYF	TGTGCCAGCAGCTTAGGGGTGGCTCCCTCCCTATTACTCTCTGGAAACACCATATATTTT
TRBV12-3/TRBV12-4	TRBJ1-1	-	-	CASSLQKVTEAFF	TGTGCCAGCAGCCTTCAGAAGGTCACTGAAGCTTTCTTT
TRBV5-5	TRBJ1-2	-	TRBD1	CASSRGGEVGYTF	TGTGCCAGCAGTCGAGGGGGCGAGGTTGGCTACACCTTC
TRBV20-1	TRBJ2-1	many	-	CSARDLEGRYNEQFF	TGCAGTGCTAGAGATTTGGAGGGCCGCTACAATGAGCAGTTCTTC
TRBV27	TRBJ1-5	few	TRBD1	CASSLTGGFFQPQHF	TGTGCCAGCAGTTTGACAGGGGGTTTCTTTCAGCCCCAGCATTTT
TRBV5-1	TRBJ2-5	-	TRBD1	CASSLGPGQGSRETQYF	TGCGCCAGCAGCTTGGGGCCGGGACAGGGGAGCCGGGAGACCCAGTACTTC
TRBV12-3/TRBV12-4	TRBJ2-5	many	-	CASSLEARANQETQYF	TGTGCCAGCAGCTTAGAGGCCAGGGCTAACCAAGAGACCCAGTACTTC
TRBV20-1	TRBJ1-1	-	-	CSADRVGQDRLGAFF	TGCAGTGCCGATCGGGTCGGGCAGGACCGCCTAGGAGCTTTCTTT
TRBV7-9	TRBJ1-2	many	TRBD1	CASSLSGTASYGYTF	TGTGCCAGCAGCCTCTCCGGGACAGCGAGCTATGGCTACACCTTC